A selection of T cell receptor beta chains follows, all from one sample in a study of T cell responses to AZD1222 COVID-19 vaccine. Profiled with immunoSEQ multiplex PCR; TCRdb holds only in-frame clones, not every one. The table shows about 180,000 clones, with around 88% occurring only once. Sequencing was performed on peripheral blood, taken on day 0 of AZD1222 vaccination. The receptors originated from an adult in good health. Each CDR3 is given with its conserved first and last residue. Some rows mark clone size as missing; the rest say once, few, many or name a class of expanded clone.

CDR3	length	V	J	size
CAWDEGWGQGGPGELFF	17	TRBV30	TRBJ2-2	-
CASSPARGAAEGYTF	15	TRBV18	TRBJ1-2	-
CASSEAGGAYSNQPQHF	17	TRBV6-1	TRBJ1-5	-
CSASEDRAKETQYF	14	TRBV20-1	TRBJ2-5	-
CATSDQRDLQETQYF	15	TRBV24-1	TRBJ2-5	-
CASSQVGQGSEAFF	14	TRBV4-3	TRBJ1-1	-
CASSQDRTSGSYEQYF	16	TRBV4-1	TRBJ2-7	-
CASSVAPGAGTEAFF	15	TRBV9	TRBJ1-1	-
CASSFNFGELFF	12	TRBV7-9	TRBJ2-2	-
CASSQGRETGNTIYF	15	TRBV14	TRBJ1-3	-
CASSQEVYGVNQPQHF	16	TRBV4-2	TRBJ1-5	-
CSVEDQEGYTEAFF	14	TRBV29-1	TRBJ1-1	-
CASSDRTSGKETQYF	15	TRBV6-6	TRBJ2-5	-
CASKFLRGGNEQFF	14	TRBV11-2	TRBJ2-1	-
CASSLGPINQPQHF	14	TRBV7-9	TRBJ1-5	-
CASSFPKGKDTPLHF	15	TRBV28	TRBJ1-6	-
CASSLGPLAGGTDTQYF	17	TRBV7-3	TRBJ2-3	few
CASSQETQVPEKLFF	15	TRBV4-1	TRBJ1-4	many
CASSLAGLTDTQYF	14	TRBV6-1	TRBJ2-3	-
CASSESSGANTGELFF	16	TRBV10-1	TRBJ2-2	few
CASSVGPGTGGYEQFF	16	TRBV10-1	TRBJ2-1	-
CASSFGLARLAPMPNTGELFF	21	TRBV28	TRBJ2-2	-
CASSLFRRTDTQYF	14	TRBV7-2	TRBJ2-3	-
CTSSRPRATMNTEAFF	16	TRBV1	TRBJ1-1	-
CASSWVGTSSYNEQFF	16	TRBV5-4	TRBJ2-1	-
CASSQDAGRAGFF	13	TRBV3-1/TRBV3-2	TRBJ1-1	-
CASSSLQGANTEAFF	15	TRBV5-1	TRBJ1-1	-
CASSIGQGRTEAFF	14	TRBV19	TRBJ1-1	-
CASSQGGMGVYGYTF	15	TRBV4-1	TRBJ1-2	-
CASSLAGAGGNTIYF	15	TRBV4-1	TRBJ1-3	-
CASSSHPPWGETPYEQYF	18	TRBV28	TRBJ2-7	-
CASSLAPGGTSSGANVLTF	19	TRBV5-1	TRBJ2-6	-
CASSEQGGGTEAFF	14	TRBV7-9	TRBJ1-1	-
CASSLATPGPKGDTQYF	17	TRBV7-8	TRBJ2-3	-
CAISESTGTGSITEAFF	17	TRBV10-3	TRBJ1-1	-
CASSAGTSLSTDTQYF	16	TRBV9	TRBJ2-3	-
CAIRAGDVSSEQYF	14	TRBV10-3	TRBJ2-7	-
CASSQAPGAPAGYTF	15	TRBV3-1/TRBV3-2	TRBJ1-2	once
CASSESIWETQYF	13	TRBV25-1	TRBJ2-5	-
CASSPTADSNQPQHF	15	TRBV18	TRBJ1-5	-
CASSLGTGNEQFF	13	TRBV7-9	TRBJ2-1	-
CASRPRQGNLEAFF	14	TRBV19	TRBJ1-1	-
CASSKVNSYEQYF	13	TRBV21-1	-	-
CASSALLGGTSYNEQFF	17	TRBV27	TRBJ2-1	few
CASSPRDRGIQNNEQFF	17	TRBV4-1	TRBJ2-1	-
CASTLTGNTEAFF	13	TRBV12-3/TRBV12-4	TRBJ1-1	-
CASRRGDTEAFF	12	TRBV5-1	TRBJ1-1	-
CASSPRTVNTGELFF	15	TRBV9	TRBJ2-2	once
CASSEGGGETQYF	13	TRBV9	TRBJ2-5	-
CASSYRVNTEAFF	13	TRBV6-2/TRBV6-3	TRBJ1-1	-
CASSPGGLAATQYF	14	TRBV18	TRBJ2-3	-